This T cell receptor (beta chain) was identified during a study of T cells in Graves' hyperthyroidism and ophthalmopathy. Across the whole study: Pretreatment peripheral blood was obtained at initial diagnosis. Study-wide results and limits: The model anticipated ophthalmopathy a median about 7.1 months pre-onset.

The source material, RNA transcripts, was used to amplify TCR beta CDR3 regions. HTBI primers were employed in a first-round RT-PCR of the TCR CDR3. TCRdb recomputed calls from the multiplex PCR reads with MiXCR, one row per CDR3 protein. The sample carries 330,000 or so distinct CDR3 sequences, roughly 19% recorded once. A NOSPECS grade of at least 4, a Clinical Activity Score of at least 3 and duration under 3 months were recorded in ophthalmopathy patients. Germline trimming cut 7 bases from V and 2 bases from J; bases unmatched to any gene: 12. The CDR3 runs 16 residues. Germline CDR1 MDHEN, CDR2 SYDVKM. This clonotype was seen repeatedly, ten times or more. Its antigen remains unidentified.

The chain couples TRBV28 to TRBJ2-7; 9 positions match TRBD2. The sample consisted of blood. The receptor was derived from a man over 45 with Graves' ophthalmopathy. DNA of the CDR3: TGTGCCAGCACCTTCGGTAGCGGGAGTTCCACCTACGAGCAGTACTTC. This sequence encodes CASTFGSGSSTYEQYF.